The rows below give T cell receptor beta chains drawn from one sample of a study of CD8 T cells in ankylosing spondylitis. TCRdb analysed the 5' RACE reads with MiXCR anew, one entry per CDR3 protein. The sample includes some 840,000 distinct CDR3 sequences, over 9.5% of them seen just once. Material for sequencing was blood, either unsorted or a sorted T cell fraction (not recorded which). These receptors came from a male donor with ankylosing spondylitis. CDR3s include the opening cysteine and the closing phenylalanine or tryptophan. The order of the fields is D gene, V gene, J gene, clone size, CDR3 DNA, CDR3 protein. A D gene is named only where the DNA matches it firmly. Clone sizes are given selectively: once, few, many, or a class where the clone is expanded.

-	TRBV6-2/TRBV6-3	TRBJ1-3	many	TGTGCCAGCAGTTACGCAGGGACGACTGGAAACACCATATATTTT	CASSYAGTTGNTIYF
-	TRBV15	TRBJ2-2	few	TGTGCCACCAGCAGAGACTGGTCAGGGCTGGGCGGGGAGCTGTTTTTT	CATSRDWSGLGGELFF
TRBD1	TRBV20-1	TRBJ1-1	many	TGCAGTGCTAGACTTCCGGGACAGATGAACACTGAAGCTTTCTTT	CSARLPGQMNTEAFF
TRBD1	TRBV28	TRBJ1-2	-	TGTGCCAGCAGAGACAGGGTGACCTATGGCTACACCTTC	CASRDRVTYGYTF
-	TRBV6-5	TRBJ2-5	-	TGTGCCAGCAGCTACACTTTGGGGGGGCCGGAGACCCAGTACTTC	CASSYTLGGPETQYF
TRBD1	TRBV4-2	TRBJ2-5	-	TGTGCCAGCAGCCAAGACGGTTTGCGAGGGGGCGGAGAGACCCAGTACTTC	CASSQDGLRGGGETQYF
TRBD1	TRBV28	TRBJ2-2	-	TGTGCCAGCAGTTCCCTAGGGGGCCCAAGAGGGGAGCTGTTTTTT	CASSSLGGPRGELFF
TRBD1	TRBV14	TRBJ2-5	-	TGTGCCAGCAGCCAAGTATTCCTACGACAGGGGGAGCGGGAGACCCAGTACTTC	CASSQVFLRQGERETQYF
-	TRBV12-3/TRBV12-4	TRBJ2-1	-	TGTGCCAGCAGTTTACACGGGGGTGATGAGCAGTTCTTC	CASSLHGGDEQFF
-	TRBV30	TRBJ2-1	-	TGTGCCTCTAGAGCCAGATCCTACAATGAGCAGTTCTTC	CASRARSYNEQFF
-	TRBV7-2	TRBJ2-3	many	TGTGCCAGCACCTTAAATCTTTGGACAGATACGCAGTATTTT	CASTLNLWTDTQYF
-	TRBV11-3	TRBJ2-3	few	TGTGCCAGCAGCCAGGAGGGGTATGGGGATACGCAGTATTTT	CASSQEGYGDTQYF
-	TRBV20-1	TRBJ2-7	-	TGCAGTGCTAGGCCAACAGGACACTACGAGCAGTACTTC	CSARPTGHYEQYF
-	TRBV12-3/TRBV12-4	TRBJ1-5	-	TGTGCCAGCAGGGGCGTAGGTCAGCCCCAGCATTTT	CASRGVGQPQHF
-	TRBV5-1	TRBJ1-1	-	TGCGCCAGCGGCCAAGGGGGGGTGAATGAAGCTTTCTTT	CASGQGGVNEAFF
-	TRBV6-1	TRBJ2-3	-	TGTGCCAGCAGTAAAGGGTCGGGGGATACGCAGTATTTT	CASSKGSGDTQYF
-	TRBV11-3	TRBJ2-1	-	TGTGCCAGCAGCTCCCGTTCGGAGCAGTTCTTC	CASSSRSEQFF
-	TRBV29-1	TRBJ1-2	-	TGCAGCGGAGCTCGACAGGTGGATGGCTACACCTTC	CSGARQVDGYTF
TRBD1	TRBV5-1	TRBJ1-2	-	TGCGCCAGCGCTCCGGGACAGGCCTTCCTCTATGGCTACACCTTC	CASAPGQAFLYGYTF
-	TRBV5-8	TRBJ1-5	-	TGTGCCAGCAGCTTGCGAGGGTACGGTCAGCCCCAGCATTTT	CASSLRGYGQPQHF
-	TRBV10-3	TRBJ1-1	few	TGTGCCATCAGTGAGTCCCACCGGGAGAACACTGAAGCTTTCTTT	CAISESHRENTEAFF
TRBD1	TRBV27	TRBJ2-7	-	TGTGCCAGCATTGGGTTCAGGCGAGGGGGCGGCTACGAGCAGTACTTC	CASIGFRRGGGYEQYF
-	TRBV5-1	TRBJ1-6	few	TGCGCCAGCGGGCGGGAGGAAAATTCACCCCTCCACTTT	CASGREENSPLHF
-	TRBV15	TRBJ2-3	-	TGTGCCACCAGCAGAGATAGGTATCTCGAGTTAAATGTCGATACGCAGTATTTT	CATSRDRYLELNVDTQYF
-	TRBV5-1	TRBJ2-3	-	TGCGCCAGCAGCCCCCAGCAGTTCACAGATACGCAGTATTTT	CASSPQQFTDTQYF
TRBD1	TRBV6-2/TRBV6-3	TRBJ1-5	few	TGTGCCAGCAGTCAACAGGGGCTGGGGCAGCCCCAGCATTTT	CASSQQGLGQPQHF
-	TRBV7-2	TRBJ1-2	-	TGTGCCAGCAGCTCATCAGGAATAGCTAACTATGGCTACACCTTC	CASSSSGIANYGYTF
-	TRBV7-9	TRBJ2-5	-	TGTGCCAGCAGCTTTAATGAGGGGGAGACCCAGTACTTC	CASSFNEGETQYF
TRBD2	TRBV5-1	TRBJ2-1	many	TGCGCCAGCAGCTTGGAAGCTAGCGGGGGGGCCGGCAATGAGCAGTTCTTC	CASSLEASGGAGNEQFF
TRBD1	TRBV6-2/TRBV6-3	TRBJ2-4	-	TGTGCCAGCAGTTTCGATCCTGCCACGGACAGGGGCCGGAACATTCAGTACTTC	CASSFDPATDRGRNIQYF
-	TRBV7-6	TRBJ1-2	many	TGTGCCAGCAGCTTGTACCCGGGGGGCAACTATGGCTACACCTTC	CASSLYPGGNYGYTF
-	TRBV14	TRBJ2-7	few	TGTGCCAGCAGCCAAGATCTGGACTCCTACGAGCAGTACTTC	CASSQDLDSYEQYF
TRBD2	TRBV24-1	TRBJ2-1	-	TGTGCCACCAGTGAAAACAAGCTCCTAGCGGGAGGGTACAATGAGCAGTTCTTC	CATSENKLLAGGYNEQFF
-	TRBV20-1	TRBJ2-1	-	TGCAGGACCCGGGAAAGCTCCTACAATGAGCAGTTCTTC	CRTRESSYNEQFF
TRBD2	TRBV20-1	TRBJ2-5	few	TGCAGTGCTAGAGAGGCGACTAGCGGGGGGCGAGAGACCCAGTACTTC	CSAREATSGGRETQYF
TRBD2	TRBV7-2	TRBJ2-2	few	TGTGCCAGCAGCTTAACGGGAGGCCTTGTAAACGGGGAGCTGTTTTTT	CASSLTGGLVNGELFF
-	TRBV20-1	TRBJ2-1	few	TGCAGTGCTAGTACGGGGTCCTACAATGAGCAGTTCTTC	CSASTGSYNEQFF
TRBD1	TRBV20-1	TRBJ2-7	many	TGCAGTGCTAGATTCCCACAGGGGTACGGCGACGAGCAGTACTTC	CSARFPQGYGDEQYF
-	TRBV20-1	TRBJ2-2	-	TGCAGTGCTCTTACCGGGACACAAATCACCGGGGAGCTGTTTTTT	CSALTGTQITGELFF
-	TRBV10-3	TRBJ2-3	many	TGTGCCATCAAGGGAAGGGTTGGCACAGATACGCAGTATTTT	CAIKGRVGTDTQYF
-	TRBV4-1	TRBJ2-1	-	TGCGCCAGCAGCCAAGAGGCTAGCTTTGGCGAGCAGTTCTTC	CASSQEASFGEQFF
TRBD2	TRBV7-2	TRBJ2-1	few	TGTGCCAGCAGCTCCACGACTAGCCGGAACTACAATGAGCAGTTCTTC	CASSSTTSRNYNEQFF
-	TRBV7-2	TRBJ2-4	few	TGTGCCAGCAGCCCAGGGGATATTACGCTAGCCAAAAACATTCAGTACTTC	CASSPGDITLAKNIQYF
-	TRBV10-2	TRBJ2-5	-	TGCGCCAGCAGTGAGTACCTACCTCCGGAGACCCAGTACTTC	CASSEYLPPETQYF
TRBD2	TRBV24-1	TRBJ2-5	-	TGTGCCACCAGTCCTCCGGGACTAGCGGGGACCCAGTACTTC	CATSPPGLAGTQYF
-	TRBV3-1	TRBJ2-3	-	TGTGCCAGCAGCCAAGATCCCAGCAATACGCAGTATTTT	CASSQDPSNTQYF
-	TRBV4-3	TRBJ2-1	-	TGCGCCAGCAGCCAAGAACCAGGGCACTCCTACAATGAGCAGTTCTTC	CASSQEPGHSYNEQFF
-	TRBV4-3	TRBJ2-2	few	TGCGCCAGCAGCCAAGGGGTCATGGGGGCGAACACCGGGGAGCTGTTTTTT	CASSQGVMGANTGELFF
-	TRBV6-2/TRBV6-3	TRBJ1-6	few	TGTGCCAGCAGCGACGACGGACAGATTAATTCACCCCTCCACTTT	CASSDDGQINSPLHF
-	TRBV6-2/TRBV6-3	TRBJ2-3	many	TGTGCCAGCAGTCCCGCGGGGTTTTACACAGATACGCAGTATTTT	CASSPAGFYTDTQYF
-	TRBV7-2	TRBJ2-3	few	TGTGCCAGCAGCTTTTGGGGTACGCAGTATTTT	CASSFWGTQYF